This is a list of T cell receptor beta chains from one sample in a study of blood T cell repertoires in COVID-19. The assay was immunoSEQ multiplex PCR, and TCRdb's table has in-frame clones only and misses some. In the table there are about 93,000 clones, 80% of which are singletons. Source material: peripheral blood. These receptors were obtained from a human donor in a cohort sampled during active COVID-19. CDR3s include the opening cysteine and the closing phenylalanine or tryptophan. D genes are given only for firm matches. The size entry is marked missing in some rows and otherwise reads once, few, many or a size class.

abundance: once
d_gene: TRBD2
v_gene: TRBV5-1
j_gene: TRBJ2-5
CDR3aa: CASSLDGSGRKETQYF
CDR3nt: TGCGCCAGCAGCTTGGACGGGAGCGGGAGGAAAGAGACCCAGTACTTC

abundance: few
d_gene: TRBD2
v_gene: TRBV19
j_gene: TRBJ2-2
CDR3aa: CASSSAGRLNGELFF
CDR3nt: TGTGCCAGTAGTTCAGCGGGAAGGTTGAACGGGGAGCTGTTTTTT

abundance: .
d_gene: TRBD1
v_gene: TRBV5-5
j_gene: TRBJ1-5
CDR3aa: CASSLDPDRGNQPQHF
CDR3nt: TGTGCCAGCAGCTTGGATCCGGACAGGGGCAATCAGCCCCAGCATTTT

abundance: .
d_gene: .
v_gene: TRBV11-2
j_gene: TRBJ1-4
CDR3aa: CASSPRTVRGGKLFF
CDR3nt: TGTGCCAGCAGCCCGAGGACAGTTCGAGGTGGAAAACTGTTTTTT

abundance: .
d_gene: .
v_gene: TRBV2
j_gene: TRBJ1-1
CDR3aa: CASRGQGYNTEAFF
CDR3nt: TGTGCCAGCAGGGGGCAGGGGTATAACACTGAAGCTTTCTTT

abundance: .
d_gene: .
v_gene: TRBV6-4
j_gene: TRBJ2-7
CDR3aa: CAASPSLIYEQYF
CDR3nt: TGTGCCGCGTCCCCTTCTCTAATCTACGAGCAGTACTTC

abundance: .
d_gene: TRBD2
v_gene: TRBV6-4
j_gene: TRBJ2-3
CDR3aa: CASSDERGGADTQYF
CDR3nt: TGTGCCAGCAGTGACGAGCGGGGGGGAGCAGATACGCAGTATTTT

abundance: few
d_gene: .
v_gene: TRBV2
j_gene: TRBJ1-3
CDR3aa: CASSEIDTSGNTIYF
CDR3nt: TGTGCCAGCAGTGAAATTGACACCTCTGGAAACACCATATATTTT

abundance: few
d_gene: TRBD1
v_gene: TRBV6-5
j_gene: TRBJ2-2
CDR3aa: CASNRDRDGELFF
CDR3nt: TGTGCCAGCAACCGGGACAGGGATGGGGAGCTGTTTTTT

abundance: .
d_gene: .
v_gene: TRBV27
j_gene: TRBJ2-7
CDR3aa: CASSYRVGFYEQYF
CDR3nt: TGTGCCAGCAGTTACAGGGTAGGATTCTACGAGCAGTACTTC

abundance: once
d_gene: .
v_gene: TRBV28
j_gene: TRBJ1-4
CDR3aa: CASSLPATNEKLFF
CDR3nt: TGTGCCAGCAGTCTCCCTGCAACTAATGAAAAACTGTTTTTT

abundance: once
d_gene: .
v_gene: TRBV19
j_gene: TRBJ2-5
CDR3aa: CASSISPRAAGKTQYF
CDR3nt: TGTGCCAGTAGTATAAGCCCTCGGGCCGCGGGGAAGACCCAGTACTTC

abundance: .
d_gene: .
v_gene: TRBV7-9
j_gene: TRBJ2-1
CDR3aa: CASTTGGNEQFF
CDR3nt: TGTGCCAGCACCACCGGCGGCAATGAGCAGTTCTTC

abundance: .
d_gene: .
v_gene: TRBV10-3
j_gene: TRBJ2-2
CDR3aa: CAISPGQSNTGELFF
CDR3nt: TGTGCCATCAGTCCGGGACAATCGAACACCGGGGAGCTGTTTTTT

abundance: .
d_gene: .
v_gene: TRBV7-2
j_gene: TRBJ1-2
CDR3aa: CASSLVSGSYGYTF
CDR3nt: TGTGCCAGCAGCTTAGTGTCGGGGTCCTATGGCTACACCTTC

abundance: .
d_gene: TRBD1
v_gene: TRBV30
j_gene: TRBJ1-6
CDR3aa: CAWRLGQGLNLPLHF
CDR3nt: TGTGCCTGGAGATTAGGACAGGGATTGAATTTACCCCTCCACTTT